These 27 T cell receptor beta chains share one sample of origin, sequenced in a study of blood T cell repertoires in COVID-19. Sequencing was performed with immunoSEQ multiplex PCR; in TCRdb, only in-frame clones are kept and a portion is missing. This table has some 170,000 clones, about 75% appearing once. The sample consisted of peripheral blood. The receptors come from a woman in her 70s with acute or convalescent COVID-19.

V usage is TRBV6-5 and J usage is TRBJ2-2; 10 nucleotides line up with TRBD2. This CDR3 has 15 residues. V shed 6 bases and J 4 bases; nucleotides not matched to a gene: 5. Germline assignment: CDR1 MNHEY and CDR2 SVGAGI. The CDR3 here is CASRLAGVGTGELFF. In DNA, the CDR3 is TGTGCCAGCAGGCTAGCGGGAGTCGGCACCGGGGAGCTGTTTTTT.

The chain combines TRBV5-4 with TRBJ1-2; 8 bases are shared with TRBD1. The junction had 14 bases not matched to a gene; V was cut back by 5 bases and J by 5 bases. The CDR3 consists of 16 residues. Germline V CDR1 and CDR2: SGHNT, YYREEE (reference sequence). CDR3 region: CASRSGTGSPRYGYTF. Here the CDR3 DNA reads TGTGCCAGCAGATCCGGGACAGGATCCCCTAGATATGGCTACACCTTC. The whole variable domain, filled in from reference TRBV5-4 and TRBJ1-2, reads ETGVTQSPTHLIKTRGQQVTLRCSSQSGHNTVSWYQQALGQGPQFIFQYYREEENGRGNFPPRFSGLQFPNYSSELNVNALELDDSALYLCASRSGTGSPRYGYTFGSGTRLTVV.

The table lists this clone with a count of one. V and J are TRBV5-1 and TRBJ2-3, with 8 positions matching TRBD2. This CDR3 region has 16 residues. V dropped 2 bases and J dropped 3; count of bases not matched to a gene: 8. Germline CDR1 and CDR2: SGHRS and YFSETQ. The CDR3 sequence: CASSFRAGGRTDTQYF. The CDR3 DNA reads TGCGCCAGCAGCTTTCGTGCGGGAGGAAGGACAGATACGCAGTATTTT.

V is TRBV9 and J is TRBJ2-1, with D perhaps matching TRBD1 (5 bases). Deletions cut 0 bases from V and 8 bases from J, with 15 bases between. The germline gives CDR1 SGDLS, CDR2 YYNGEE. CDR3 length: 15 residues. The CDR3 DNA reads as TGTGCCAGCAGCGTAGGGGTAGCCAGGGTGGATGAGCAGTTCTTC. Amino acid sequence: CASSVGVARVDEQFF.

The chain employs TRBV4-1 and TRBJ1-2, with TRBD1 matching over 7 bases. Germline V CDR1 and CDR2: MGHRA, YSYEKL. This CDR3 contains 15 residues. J was trimmed by 10 bases and V by 2 bases; bases with no gene match: 13. The CDR3 is CASSQPTGRIHDYTF. The CDR3 nucleotides are TGCGCCAGCAGCCAACCGACAGGGAGGATCCATGACTACACCTTC.

V usage is TRBV3-1 (or the pseudogene TRBV3-2) and J usage is TRBJ2-7; D perhaps matches TRBD1 (6 bases). Germline CDR1 is LGHDT and CDR2 is YNNKEL (reference sequence). Between the trimmed V and J ends, which lost 0 bases and 0 bases, there was a span of 18 bases. CDR3 length: 18 residues. The CDR3 DNA reads as TGTGCCAGCAGCCAAGATCTTATATGGGACACTAGCTCCTACGAGCAGTACTTC. It specifies CASSQDLIWDTSSYEQYF.

The rearrangement links TRBV24-1 to TRBJ2-1, with 12 bases matching TRBD2. There are 16 residues in the CDR3. V shed 5 bases and J 8 bases; nucleotides not matched to a gene: 9. Germline CDR1 is KGHDR and CDR2 is SFDVKD. CDR3 loop: CATSALGLAGKDEQFF. CDR3 DNA: TGTGCCACCAGTGCCTTAGGACTAGCGGGAAAGGATGAGCAGTTCTTC.

The CDR3 loop reads CASSIPGHPRETQYF. The CDR3 DNA reads TGTGCCAGTAGTATTCCGGGACATCCACGAGAGACCCAGTACTTC. The chain carries TRBV19 and TRBJ2-5, with a possible D match to TRBD1 (6 bases). CDR1 is LNHDA and CDR2 is SQIVND in the germline V gene (reference sequence). The V end lost 3 bases, the J end lost 4 bases, and 15 bases lay between the germline ends. The CDR3 is 15 residues long.

This sequence joins TRBV7-8 and TRBJ2-1, with TRBD1 as a possible D gene (5 bases). CDR3 size: 13 residues. Trimming pared 7 bases from V and 4 bases from J, leaving 11 bases between. CDR1 SGHVS and CDR2 FQNEAQ come from the germline V gene. The CDR3 DNA is TGTGCCAGCAAGGGGCGGATTTACAATGAGCAGTTCTTC. This codes for CASKGRIYNEQFF.

This chain connects TRBV19 to TRBJ1-2, with a tentative D call TRBD1 (6 bases). The CDR3 has 16 residues. Germline loops: CDR1 LNHDA, CDR2 SQIVND (reference sequence). V lost 7 bases and J lost 6, with 24 bases in between. For the CDR3, the DNA is TGTGCCAGTACCTCGACCGACAGGCTGCTGTGGGATGGCTACACCTTC. Its translation: CASTSTDRLLWDGYTF.

This clone was seen only a few times. This rearrangement joins TRBV2 to TRBJ2-3; TRBD2 matches 8 bases. The germline CDR1 and CDR2 sequences are SNHLY and FYNNEI. V lost 4 bases to trimming and J lost 0 bases; unmatched junction nucleotides: 9. The CDR3 is 17 amino acids. CDR3 DNA: TGTGCCAGCAGTGTAATTACTAGCGGCACTAGCACAGATACGCAGTATTTT. This translates into CASSVITSGTSTDTQYF.

The chain employs TRBV6-5 and TRBJ2-7, with D possibly matching TRBD2 (6 bases). The CDR3 length is 13 residues. Germline V CDR1 and CDR2: MNHEY, SVGAGI. V gave up 5 bases and J gave up 2 bases, with 10 bases separating them. CDR3 nucleotides: TGTGCCAGCAGTAGAACTAGCACCTACGAGCAGTACTTC. It is translated as CASSRTSTYEQYF.

This rearrangement joins TRBV7-3 to TRBJ2-1, with a tentative D call TRBD2 (5 bases). Trimming left V 2 bases short and J 5 bases short, with 10 bases between. CDR1 and CDR2 (germline): SGHTA, FQGTGA. This CDR3 has 14 residues. The CDR3 loop is CASSLELDNNEQFF. The CDR3 coding sequence is TGTGCCAGCAGCTTAGAACTAGATAACAATGAGCAGTTCTTC. Supplemented by reference TRBV7-3 and TRBJ2-1, the full variable domain reads GAGVSQTPSNKVTEKGKYVELRCDPISGHTALYWYRQSLGQGPEFLIYFQGTGAADDSGLPNDRFFAVRPEGSVSTLKIQRTERGDSAVYLCASSLELDNNEQFFGPGTRLTVL.

The V gene is TRBV4-1, the J gene TRBJ2-3, with D perhaps TRBD2 (6 bases). V lost 0 bases to trimming and J lost 5 bases, with 9 bases between them. CDR1 and CDR2 (germline): MGHRA, YSYEKL. The CDR3 totals 14 residues. The DNA of the CDR3 is TGCGCCAGCAGCCAAGATGGGGACTTAGATACGCAGTATTTT. This translates into CASSQDGDLDTQYF.

This chain uses TRBV7-3 with TRBJ1-6, with a weak D call TRBD1 (5 bases). CDR1 and CDR2 from the germline V gene are SGHTA and FQGTGA. V was pared by 2 bases and J by 10 bases, with 12 bases between. The CDR3 length is 14 residues. Here the CDR3 reads CASSLAGRGSPLHF. The CDR3, as DNA: TGTGCCAGCAGCTTAGCCGGTCGGGGGTCACCCCTCCACTTT.

This sequence joins TRBV19 and TRBJ2-1; maybe TRBD2 (6 bases). Germline lookup yields CDR1 LNHDA and CDR2 SQIVND (reference sequence). V lost 2 bases, J lost 0 bases, and 14 bases lay in between. The CDR3 is 17 amino acids. Here the CDR3 reads CASSITGEVSSYNEQFF. The CDR3 nucleotides read TGTGCCAGTAGTATAACGGGAGAAGTAAGCTCCTACAATGAGCAGTTCTTC. Full variable domain (rest looked up from reference TRBV19 and TRBJ2-1): DGGITQSPKYLFRKEGQNVTLSCEQNLNHDAMYWYRQDPGQGLRLIYYSQIVNDFQKGDIAEGYSVSREKKESFPLTVTSAQKNPTAFYLCASSITGEVSSYNEQFFGPGTRLTVL.

This clone was counted many times. This chain joins TRBV3-1 (or the pseudogene TRBV3-2) and TRBJ2-1; no firm D call. Trimming removed 3 bases from V and 2 bases from J, with 11 bases in between. The CDR3 consists of 15 residues. Germline values: CDR1 LGHDT, CDR2 YNNKEL (reference sequence). The CDR3 nucleotides read TGTGCCAGCAGCCAGAGTCCACTTACCTACAATGAGCAGTTCTTC. It yields the protein CASSQSPLTYNEQFF.

J is TRBJ2-7 and V is TRBV21-1; the tabulated D call, TRBD2, remains unverified against the DNA. TRBV21-1 is reported as a pseudogene. This CDR3 spans 14 amino acids. CDR3 DNA sequence: TGTGCCAGCCGGACTTTAACCTCCTCTTTCGAGCAGTACTTC. Translated, it gives CASRTLTSSFEQYF.

In DNA, the CDR3 is TGCGCCAGCAGGGAATCGGGCTATGGCTACACCTTC. It specifies CASRESGYGYTF. The chain uses TRBV5-1 and TRBJ1-2; D is undetermined. V lost 5 bases and J lost 4, with 9 bases in between. The CDR3 extends over 12 amino acids. Per germline, CDR1 SGHRS and CDR2 YFSETQ.

The CDR3 bases are TGTGCCAGCAGTTCGGCGACAGGGGAAGAAAAACTGTTTTTT. It codes for CASSSATGEEKLFF. This sequence joins TRBV6-5 and TRBJ1-4; 8 nucleotides agree with TRBD1. CDR1 is MNHEY and CDR2 is SVGAGI in the germline V gene. J was trimmed by 8 bases and V by 4 bases; bases with no gene match: 6. The CDR3 is 14 residues long.

This clone has a single count. The chain has TRBV3-1 (or the pseudogene TRBV3-2) and TRBJ1-3; D unclear. Looked up from germline, CDR1 is LGHDT and CDR2 is YNNKEL (reference sequence). The CDR3 runs to 15 residues. Trimming took 1 base from V and 4 from J, leaving 11 bases between them. CDR3: CASSQATGAGNTIYF. The CDR3 DNA follows: TGTGCCAGCAGCCAAGCGACGGGAGCAGGAAACACCATATATTTT.

Only a few counts were recorded for this clone. This rearrangement joins TRBV6-1 to TRBJ1-5, with D perhaps TRBD1 (6 bases). This CDR3 comprises 18 residues. V was trimmed by 1 base and J by 2 bases, leaving 18 bases between them. CDR1 is MNHNS and CDR2 is SASEGT in the germline V gene. The CDR3, as DNA: TGTGCCAGCAGTGAAGATGGTCGGGGGGGCTATGGCAATCAGCCCCAGCATTTT. It is translated as CASSEDGRGGYGNQPQHF.

The chain recombines TRBV7-9 with TRBJ1-2, with 7 bases lining up with TRBD1. CDR1 and CDR2 (germline): SEHNR, FQNEAQ (reference sequence). The CDR3 covers 12 residues. V was clipped by 5 bases and J by 6 bases; unmatched bases: 3. The CDR3 nucleotides are TGTGCCAGCAGCCGGACAGGAAATGGCTACACCTTC. Protein: CASSRTGNGYTF.

The gene calls are TRBV7-8 and TRBJ2-7; 7 nucleotides align to TRBD1. This CDR3 spans 14 amino acids. Germline assignment: CDR1 SGHVS and CDR2 FQNEAQ. V trimming: 3 bases; J trimming: 3 bases; junction bases outside the gene matches: 5. CDR3 sequence: CASSLVTGDYEQYF. CDR3 DNA sequence: TGTGCCAGCAGCTTGGTAACAGGGGACTACGAGCAGTACTTC.

This clone was found once. The rearrangement uses TRBV29-1 and TRBJ2-7; the D gene is possibly TRBD2 (6 bases). CDR1 is SQVTM, CDR2 ANQGSEA, per germline. CDR3 length: 13 amino acids. V gave up 6 bases and J gave up 4 bases, with 16 bases separating them. The CDR3 DNA follows: TGCAGCGTCGTGCTGGGGGGAACGTACGAGCAGTACTTC. It translates to CSVVLGGTYEQYF.

The rearrangement uses TRBV24-1 and TRBJ2-3; D perhaps matches TRBD2 (6 bases). Per germline, CDR1 KGHDR and CDR2 SFDVKD. The CDR3 length is 15 residues. With 4 bases removed from V and 3 bases from J, the gap between germline ends came to 13 bases. The CDR3 region has the DNA TGTGCCACCAGTGACCCCGGGAGTCGGACAGATACGCAGTATTTT. The encoded protein is CATSDPGSRTDTQYF.

The chain couples TRBV24-1 to TRBJ2-7; TRBD2 agrees at 11 bases. Germline V gene lookup returns CDR1 KGHDR and CDR2 SFDVKD. J lost 0 bases, V lost 12 bases, and 9 bases had no gene match. The length of the CDR3 is 15 residues. The CDR3 DNA reads as TGTGCCGCGGGACTAGCGGATTGGAGCTCCTACGAGCAGTACTTC. As protein: CAAGLADWSSYEQYF.